The 9 T cell receptor beta chains below were found in one sample sequenced in a study of CXCR3-negative and CXCR3-positive naive CD8 T cells. Whole-study findings and limits: TRB CDR3 hydrophobicity was greater in CXCR3-positive naive cells than in CXCR3-negative naive cells.

The authors prepared UMI-labeled TRB cDNA libraries by 5' RACE. TCRdb re-called the 5' RACE reads; every CDR3 protein appears as one record, without DNA. The sample spans some 50,000 distinct CDR3 sequences; the ten largest clones claim about 0.61%. These receptors are not linked to any known antigen. The sequenced sample consisted of naive CXCR3+ CD8+ T cells from blood. Subset given: CD45RO-CCR7+CD27+CD95- naive CD8+ T cells expressing CXCR3 (TNR3+). These receptors were taken from a human donor in good health. Some clones in this sample may be carry-over from other donors' samples.

The chain uses TRBV7-9 and TRBJ2-1; the D call from TCRdb, TRBD1, cannot be confirmed without DNA. CDR3 length: 14 amino acids. Germline V CDR1 and CDR2: SEHNR, FQNEAQ (reference sequence). The CDR3 sequence: CASSLQQGLDEQFF.

The chain is built from TRBV3-1 and TRBJ2-1. This CDR3 region has 15 residues. CDR1 is LGHDT, CDR2 YNNKEL, per germline (reference sequence). This chain's CDR3 is CASSQTPSSYNEQFF.

This rearrangement joins TRBV12-3 or TRBV12-4 to TRBJ2-7; TCRdb's D call, TRBD1, is unchecked because there is no DNA. The CDR3 covers 14 residues. This CDR3 is CASSSLTVGVEQYF.

The chain recombines TRBV4-3 with TRBJ2-1; TCRdb reports TRBD1, a call that lacks DNA to check it against. Looked up from germline, CDR1 is LGHNA and CDR2 is YSLEER. The CDR3 totals 15 residues. Here the CDR3 reads CASSQDRAGAWEQFF.

The rearrangement links TRBV10-3 to TRBJ2-1; TCRdb gives TRBD1 as the D gene, but with no DNA this cannot be confirmed. CDR1 ENHRY and CDR2 SYGVKD come from the germline V gene. This CDR3 spans 16 amino acids. This CDR3 reads CAISDWGQGGGNEQFF.

V gene TRBV29-1 combines with J gene TRBJ2-2; TCRdb designates TRBD1, a call that cannot be tested without DNA. Germline CDR1 is SQVTM and CDR2 is ANQGSEA. The CDR3 length is 16 residues. This CDR3 is CSVVTGTGVNTGELFF.

This rearrangement joins TRBV7-8 to TRBJ1-1; TCRdb outputs TRBD1, but without DNA this stays unchecked. CDR3 length: 16 residues. Germline CDR1 and CDR2: SGHVS and FQNEAQ. The CDR3 reads CASLPTRPGMNTEAFF.

The gene calls are TRBV12-3 or TRBV12-4 and TRBJ2-3; the D call from TCRdb, TRBD1, cannot be confirmed without DNA. The CDR3 has 14 residues. The CDR3 sequence is CASAPWEFGDTQYF.

The rearrangement joins TRBV5-1 to TRBJ2-7. This CDR3 contains 13 residues. From germline, CDR1 is SGHRS and CDR2 YFSETQ. CDR3 sequence: CASSLGYSDEQYF.